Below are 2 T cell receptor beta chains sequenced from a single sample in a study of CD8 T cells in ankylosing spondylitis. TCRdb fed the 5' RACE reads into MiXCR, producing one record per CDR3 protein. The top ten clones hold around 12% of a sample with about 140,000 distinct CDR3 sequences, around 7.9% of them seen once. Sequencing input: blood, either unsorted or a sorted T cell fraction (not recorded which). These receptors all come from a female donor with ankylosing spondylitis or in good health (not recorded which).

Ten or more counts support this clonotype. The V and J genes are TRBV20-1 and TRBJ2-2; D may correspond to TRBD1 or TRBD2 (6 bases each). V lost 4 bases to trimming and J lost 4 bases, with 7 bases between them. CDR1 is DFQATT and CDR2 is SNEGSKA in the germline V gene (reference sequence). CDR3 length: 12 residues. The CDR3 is CSAKGGTGELFF. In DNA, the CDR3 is TGCAGTGCTAAGGGGGGCACCGGGGAGCTGTTTTTT.

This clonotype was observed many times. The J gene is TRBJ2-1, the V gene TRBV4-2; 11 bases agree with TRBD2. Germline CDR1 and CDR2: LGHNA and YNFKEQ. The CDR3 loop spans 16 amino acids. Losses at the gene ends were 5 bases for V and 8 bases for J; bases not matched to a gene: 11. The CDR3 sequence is CASSTSSGGEADEQFF. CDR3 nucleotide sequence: TGTGCCAGCAGCACCAGTAGCGGGGGGGAGGCTGATGAGCAGTTCTTC.